A selection of T cell receptor beta chains follows, all from one sample in a study of cytomegalovirus exposure and HLA in healthy donors. Clones were read by immunoSEQ multiplex PCR, and TCRdb kept only the in-frame ones, dropping some. The table lists 150,000 to 200,000 clones, about 80% of them singletons, with roughly 10% in the top ten. The sample taken for sequencing was PBMCs. The receptors come from a man between 18 and 35 years old in good health and CMV-seropositive. Both conserved end residues are part of each CDR3. Fields, in order: CDR3 DNA, CDR3 protein, J gene, clone size, V gene, D gene. D genes are given only for firm matches. Clone size is shown for a subset of rows, as once, few, many or a class of expanded clone.

CDR3 DNA: TGCGCCAGCAGCTTCGGCGGGGGCAATGAGCAGTTCTTC
CDR3 protein: CASSFGGGNEQFF
J gene: TRBJ2-1
clone size: NA
V gene: TRBV5-1
D gene: TRBD2

CDR3 DNA: TGTGCCAGCAGCCGCCTGGGGACAGGGGGAGACGAGCAGTACTTC
CDR3 protein: CASSRLGTGGDEQYF
J gene: TRBJ2-7
clone size: once
V gene: TRBV5-4
D gene: TRBD1

CDR3 DNA: TGTGCCAGCAGTCCGGACAGTATTAACACTGAAGCTTTCTTT
CDR3 protein: CASSPDSINTEAFF
J gene: TRBJ1-1
clone size: NA
V gene: TRBV6-1
D gene: NA

CDR3 DNA: TGTGCCAGCAGTCCCCGGACTAGCTTTTACAATGAGCAGTTCTTC
CDR3 protein: CASSPRTSFYNEQFF
J gene: TRBJ2-1
clone size: NA
V gene: TRBV28
D gene: TRBD2

CDR3 DNA: TGCGCCAGCAGTGACCAGGGGCCGCTTAGGGCTGAAGCTTTCTTT
CDR3 protein: CASSDQGPLRAEAFF
J gene: TRBJ1-1
clone size: NA
V gene: TRBV10-2
D gene: NA

CDR3 DNA: TGTGCCAGCCTGGGCGGGGGAAAGAGCACTGAAGCTTTCTTT
CDR3 protein: CASLGGGKSTEAFF
J gene: TRBJ1-1
clone size: few
V gene: TRBV28
D gene: NA

CDR3 DNA: TGTGCCAGCAGCTTAGCCGGGGGGGGCGCCTCCTACGAGCAGTACTTC
CDR3 protein: CASSLAGGGASYEQYF
J gene: TRBJ2-7
clone size: NA
V gene: TRBV7-9
D gene: TRBD2

CDR3 DNA: TGTGCCAGCAGCCCCCGGACAGGGAAATCAGAGACCCAGTACTTC
CDR3 protein: CASSPRTGKSETQYF
J gene: TRBJ2-5
clone size: NA
V gene: TRBV9
D gene: TRBD1

CDR3 DNA: TGTGCCAGCAGTACTACAGGGGGAGAAACTGAAGCTTTCTTT
CDR3 protein: CASSTTGGETEAFF
J gene: TRBJ1-1
clone size: NA
V gene: TRBV28
D gene: TRBD1

CDR3 DNA: TGCGCCAGCAGCCCCGTGGCACCGGGACAGGGGACCCACGAGCAGTACTTC
CDR3 protein: CASSPVAPGQGTHEQYF
J gene: TRBJ2-7
clone size: NA
V gene: TRBV23-1
D gene: TRBD1

CDR3 DNA: TGTGCCAGCAGCTTAGGTCTCGGGGTTGGGGAGACCCAGTACTTC
CDR3 protein: CASSLGLGVGETQYF
J gene: TRBJ2-5
clone size: once
V gene: TRBV7-8
D gene: NA

CDR3 DNA: TGTGCCAGCAGTTATAACAGGGATGAGCAGTTCTTC
CDR3 protein: CASSYNRDEQFF
J gene: TRBJ2-1
clone size: NA
V gene: TRBV6-5
D gene: NA

CDR3 DNA: TGTGCCAGCAGCGTAGACTCAGGGGGCTACTATGGCTACACCTTC
CDR3 protein: CASSVDSGGYYGYTF
J gene: TRBJ1-2
clone size: NA
V gene: TRBV9
D gene: TRBD1

CDR3 DNA: TGTGCCAGCAGCTTAGGGGCTGCAACTAATGAAAAACTGTTTTTT
CDR3 protein: CASSLGAATNEKLFF
J gene: TRBJ1-4
clone size: NA
V gene: TRBV11-2
D gene: NA

CDR3 DNA: TGTGCCAGTAGTTATAGGAACACCGGGGAGCTGTTTTTT
CDR3 protein: CASSYRNTGELFF
J gene: TRBJ2-2
clone size: once
V gene: TRBV19
D gene: NA

CDR3 DNA: TGTGCCAGCAGTCCCCAGGAATTCTGGACAGGCGGGTCCTACGAGCAGTACTTC
CDR3 protein: CASSPQEFWTGGSYEQYF
J gene: TRBJ2-7
clone size: NA
V gene: TRBV2
D gene: TRBD1

CDR3 DNA: TGTGCCACCAGCAGAGTCGAACTAGTAGGCGAGCAGTACTTC
CDR3 protein: CATSRVELVGEQYF
J gene: TRBJ2-7
clone size: NA
V gene: TRBV15
D gene: NA

CDR3 DNA: TGCGCCAGCACCCTTGGGCCCTCGGCAGGCGATGAGCAGTTCTTC
CDR3 protein: CASTLGPSAGDEQFF
J gene: TRBJ2-1
clone size: NA
V gene: TRBV5-1
D gene: NA

CDR3 DNA: TGTGCCAGCAGCGCCGACAGAGTGGGGGGGACATACGAGCAGTACTTC
CDR3 protein: CASSADRVGGTYEQYF
J gene: TRBJ2-7
clone size: NA
V gene: TRBV2
D gene: NA

CDR3 DNA: TGTGCCTGGAGTCAAGGGAGCTACTCTGGAAACACCATATATTTT
CDR3 protein: CAWSQGSYSGNTIYF
J gene: TRBJ1-3
clone size: NA
V gene: TRBV30
D gene: NA

CDR3 DNA: TGCGCCAGCAGCTTGGAGGTGGGGGCAGCTGAAGCTTTCTTT
CDR3 protein: CASSLEVGAAEAFF
J gene: TRBJ1-1
clone size: NA
V gene: TRBV5-1
D gene: NA

CDR3 DNA: TGTGCCAGCAGCTTAATCGCAGGGATCAATGAGCAGTTCTTC
CDR3 protein: CASSLIAGINEQFF
J gene: TRBJ2-1
clone size: once
V gene: TRBV7-2
D gene: NA

CDR3 DNA: TGTGCCAGCAGCTTAAAACTACAGGGGGCGGGGGAGCAGTACTTC
CDR3 protein: CASSLKLQGAGEQYF
J gene: TRBJ2-7
clone size: NA
V gene: TRBV7-8
D gene: TRBD1

CDR3 DNA: TGTGCCATCAAGGGTATGGAGGGAGCAGGCACTGAAGCTTTCTTT
CDR3 protein: CAIKGMEGAGTEAFF
J gene: TRBJ1-1
clone size: NA
V gene: TRBV10-3
D gene: NA

CDR3 DNA: TGTGCCAGCCTTCGAGGGGGGGAAAAGACCCAGTACTTC
CDR3 protein: CASLRGGEKTQYF
J gene: TRBJ2-5
clone size: NA
V gene: TRBV2
D gene: NA

CDR3 DNA: TGTGCCAGCAGCGTACCCGACAGTCGCGGGGAGCTGTTTTTT
CDR3 protein: CASSVPDSRGELFF
J gene: TRBJ2-2
clone size: NA
V gene: TRBV9
D gene: NA

CDR3 DNA: TGTGCCAGCAGTTCCACCGGGCCCCGAGGGGGCTACACCTTC
CDR3 protein: CASSSTGPRGGYTF
J gene: TRBJ1-2
clone size: NA
V gene: TRBV6-5
D gene: NA

CDR3 DNA: TGCGCCAGCAGCCCAGGGGGTCTGGACACTGAAGCTTTCTTT
CDR3 protein: CASSPGGLDTEAFF
J gene: TRBJ1-1
clone size: NA
V gene: TRBV5-1
D gene: TRBD1

CDR3 DNA: TGTGCCAGCAGCTTAGTGGCGGGGGACAATGAGCAGTTCTTC
CDR3 protein: CASSLVAGDNEQFF
J gene: TRBJ2-1
clone size: NA
V gene: TRBV7-9
D gene: TRBD2

CDR3 DNA: TGTGCCAGCAGCTTGGTACGGACACAAGAGACCCAGTACTTC
CDR3 protein: CASSLVRTQETQYF
J gene: TRBJ2-5
clone size: NA
V gene: TRBV5-6
D gene: NA

CDR3 DNA: TGTGCCAGCAGCTTAGGGTTTCGGGACTATGGCTACACCTTC
CDR3 protein: CASSLGFRDYGYTF
J gene: TRBJ1-2
clone size: NA
V gene: TRBV7-9
D gene: NA

CDR3 DNA: TGCGCCAGCAGCAGGACAGGCCAAGAGACCCAGTACTTC
CDR3 protein: CASSRTGQETQYF
J gene: TRBJ2-5
clone size: NA
V gene: TRBV10-1
D gene: TRBD1

CDR3 DNA: TGCGCCAGCAGCCCCAGTACGGGGGGTTTTGTCAATGAGCAGTTCTTC
CDR3 protein: CASSPSTGGFVNEQFF
J gene: TRBJ2-1
clone size: NA
V gene: TRBV5-1
D gene: TRBD2

CDR3 DNA: TGTGCTAGCAGCTCGGGACAGGGAAGCGAGCAGTACTTC
CDR3 protein: CASSSGQGSEQYF
J gene: TRBJ2-7
clone size: NA
V gene: TRBV7-7
D gene: TRBD1

CDR3 DNA: TGTGCCAGTACTGGGAGGGTTACAGGGATTAGCAATCAGCCCCAGCATTTT
CDR3 protein: CASTGRVTGISNQPQHF
J gene: TRBJ1-5
clone size: once
V gene: TRBV19
D gene: NA

CDR3 DNA: TGCGCCAGCAGTGAGTCGGAGACCGGGGAGCTGTTTTTT
CDR3 protein: CASSESETGELFF
J gene: TRBJ2-2
clone size: NA
V gene: TRBV10-1
D gene: NA

CDR3 DNA: TGTGCCAGCAGTCCAACAGGGGATACGCAGTATTTT
CDR3 protein: CASSPTGDTQYF
J gene: TRBJ2-3
clone size: NA
V gene: TRBV6-1
D gene: NA

CDR3 DNA: TGTGCCAGCTCCCTAGAAGAGACCCAGTACTTC
CDR3 protein: CASSLEETQYF
J gene: TRBJ2-5
clone size: NA
V gene: TRBV2
D gene: NA

CDR3 DNA: TGTGCCAGCAGCCCAAGTGGGGGGAGGGGAGAGACCCAGTACTTC
CDR3 protein: CASSPSGGRGETQYF
J gene: TRBJ2-5
clone size: NA
V gene: TRBV7-3
D gene: TRBD2

CDR3 DNA: TGCGCCAGCAGCCAGACCTGGGGGGGAGACTCCTACGAGCAGTACTTC
CDR3 protein: CASSQTWGGDSYEQYF
J gene: TRBJ2-7
clone size: NA
V gene: TRBV4-1
D gene: TRBD2

CDR3 DNA: TGTGCCAGCAGTTCCCCGTTGCGCCCAGAGACCCAGTACTTC
CDR3 protein: CASSSPLRPETQYF
J gene: TRBJ2-5
clone size: NA
V gene: TRBV27
D gene: NA

CDR3 DNA: TGTGCCAGCAGTATAGTTAGCAATCAGCCCCAGCATTTT
CDR3 protein: CASSIVSNQPQHF
J gene: TRBJ1-5
clone size: NA
V gene: TRBV28
D gene: NA

CDR3 DNA: TGTGCCAGCAGCTTAGCGTTACAGGGGGCGCGATCTGAAGCTTTCTTT
CDR3 protein: CASSLALQGARSEAFF
J gene: TRBJ1-1
clone size: NA
V gene: TRBV11-1
D gene: TRBD1

CDR3 DNA: TGTGCCTGGGTCACAGGAGGGTTCGCTGAAGCTTTCTTT
CDR3 protein: CAWVTGGFAEAFF
J gene: TRBJ1-1
clone size: NA
V gene: TRBV30
D gene: NA

CDR3 DNA: TGTGCCTGGAACCGGGACAGAGACTACGAGCAGTACTTC
CDR3 protein: CAWNRDRDYEQYF
J gene: TRBJ2-7
clone size: NA
V gene: TRBV30
D gene: TRBD1

CDR3 DNA: TGTGCCAGCTCCCCCCGGACAGGGAGACAGTATGGCTACACCTTC
CDR3 protein: CASSPRTGRQYGYTF
J gene: TRBJ1-2
clone size: once
V gene: TRBV27
D gene: TRBD1

CDR3 DNA: TGTGCCAGCAGCTTGGCCGGGTCGACAGGGTATGGCTACACCTTC
CDR3 protein: CASSLAGSTGYGYTF
J gene: TRBJ1-2
clone size: NA
V gene: TRBV5-4
D gene: TRBD1

CDR3 DNA: TGTGCCAGCAGTTCCGGGACAGGGGATTACGAGCAGTACTTC
CDR3 protein: CASSSGTGDYEQYF
J gene: TRBJ2-7
clone size: once
V gene: TRBV5-4
D gene: TRBD1

CDR3 DNA: TGTGCCAGCCAAGGACAGGCTACGAACACCGGGGAGCTGTTTTTT
CDR3 protein: CASQGQATNTGELFF
J gene: TRBJ2-2
clone size: few
V gene: TRBV28
D gene: TRBD1